A selection of T cell receptor beta chains follows, all from one sample in a study of blood T cell repertoires in COVID-19. Generated by immunoSEQ multiplex PCR, the TCRdb table keeps only in-frame clones and is missing some. The sample shows approximately 210,000 clones, approximately 77% of them seen only once. The material sequenced was peripheral blood. These receptors all come from a woman older than 75 with acute or convalescent COVID-19. Each CDR3 is given with its conserved first and last residue. D genes are given only for firm matches. Only part of the rows carry a size: once, few, many, or a class if the clone is expanded.

j_gene: TRBJ1-1
v_gene: TRBV7-9
d_gene: NA
abundance: NA
CDR3nt: TGTGCCAGCAACAGGCCGAACACTGAAGCTTTCTTT
CDR3aa: CASNRPNTEAFF

j_gene: TRBJ1-2
v_gene: TRBV18
d_gene: NA
abundance: NA
CDR3nt: TGTGCCAGCTCACCATCAGGGAACTATGGCTACACCTTC
CDR3aa: CASSPSGNYGYTF

j_gene: TRBJ1-1
v_gene: TRBV11-3
d_gene: NA
abundance: NA
CDR3nt: TGTGCCAGCAGCCCGCGGACAGATAGAGAAGCTTTCTTT
CDR3aa: CASSPRTDREAFF

j_gene: TRBJ1-1
v_gene: TRBV6-6
d_gene: NA
abundance: NA
CDR3nt: TGTGCCAGCAGTTATTCGGGTGGCACTGAAGCTTTCTTT
CDR3aa: CASSYSGGTEAFF

j_gene: TRBJ1-1
v_gene: TRBV7-8
d_gene: NA
abundance: NA
CDR3nt: TGTGCCAGCAGCTTACTCAACATGAACACTGAAGCTTTCTTT
CDR3aa: CASSLLNMNTEAFF

j_gene: TRBJ1-6
v_gene: TRBV4-1
d_gene: NA
abundance: NA
CDR3nt: TGCGCCAGCAGCCAAGATAGCGGACCGGGAGGGTCACCCCTCCACTTT
CDR3aa: CASSQDSGPGGSPLHF

j_gene: TRBJ1-4
v_gene: TRBV3-1/TRBV3-2
d_gene: NA
abundance: NA
CDR3nt: TGTGCCAGCAGCCCACCAAACGAGAATGAAAAACTGTTTTTT
CDR3aa: CASSPPNENEKLFF

j_gene: TRBJ2-7
v_gene: TRBV2
d_gene: TRBD2
abundance: NA
CDR3nt: TGTGCCAGCAGTTTCTCAAGGACTAGCGGGAGCGACGAGCAGTACTTC
CDR3aa: CASSFSRTSGSDEQYF

j_gene: TRBJ1-1
v_gene: TRBV19
d_gene: NA
abundance: few
CDR3nt: TGTGCCAGTATATCTTCCCTCACTGAAGCTTTCTTT
CDR3aa: CASISSLTEAFF

j_gene: TRBJ1-1
v_gene: TRBV24-1
d_gene: TRBD1
abundance: once
CDR3nt: TGTGCCACCAGTGACTCGGACAGGGGAGAAGCTTTCTTT
CDR3aa: CATSDSDRGEAFF

j_gene: TRBJ1-1
v_gene: TRBV5-4
d_gene: TRBD1
abundance: NA
CDR3nt: TGTGCCAGCAGCTTGCAGGGGGCGGTGAACACTGAAGCTTTCTTT
CDR3aa: CASSLQGAVNTEAFF

j_gene: TRBJ1-5
v_gene: TRBV5-6
d_gene: NA
abundance: NA
CDR3nt: TGTGCCAGCAGCTTGGCCGGGGGTCTAGGGGGCAATCAGCCCCAGCATTTT
CDR3aa: CASSLAGGLGGNQPQHF

j_gene: TRBJ2-7
v_gene: TRBV10-3
d_gene: NA
abundance: NA
CDR3nt: TGTGCCATCGCGACGGACACAGGCTCCTACGAGCAGTACTTC
CDR3aa: CAIATDTGSYEQYF

j_gene: TRBJ1-6
v_gene: TRBV6-6
d_gene: NA
abundance: few
CDR3nt: TGTGCCAGTCTCGGGGGGCGTATCGATTCACCCCTCCACTTT
CDR3aa: CASLGGRIDSPLHF

j_gene: TRBJ1-5
v_gene: TRBV3-1/TRBV3-2
d_gene: NA
abundance: NA
CDR3nt: TGTGCCAGCAGCCAAAGTCCGGCAGGGGCTGGAAATCAGCCCCAGCATTTT
CDR3aa: CASSQSPAGAGNQPQHF

j_gene: TRBJ1-6
v_gene: TRBV19
d_gene: TRBD1
abundance: NA
CDR3nt: TGTGCCAGTAGTCAAAGGGGGCGAGATTCACCCCTCCACTTT
CDR3aa: CASSQRGRDSPLHF

j_gene: TRBJ1-1
v_gene: TRBV5-1
d_gene: TRBD1
abundance: few
CDR3nt: TGCGCCAGCAGCTTGGATGGGACAGCAAATTCTGAAGCTTTCTTT
CDR3aa: CASSLDGTANSEAFF

j_gene: TRBJ1-6
v_gene: TRBV19
d_gene: TRBD1
abundance: once
CDR3nt: TGTGCCAGTAGCACTGCGGGACAGGTGGGCTCACCCCTCCACTTT
CDR3aa: CASSTAGQVGSPLHF

j_gene: TRBJ1-1
v_gene: TRBV4-1
d_gene: TRBD1
abundance: NA
CDR3nt: TGCGCCAGCAGCCTTAGGACAGGGGGCATGAACACTGAAGCTTTCTTT
CDR3aa: CASSLRTGGMNTEAFF

j_gene: TRBJ1-2
v_gene: TRBV18
d_gene: NA
abundance: NA
CDR3nt: TGTGCCAGCTCACCCACCAGGGGCCCTAATGGCTACACCTTC
CDR3aa: CASSPTRGPNGYTF

j_gene: TRBJ2-5
v_gene: TRBV25-1
d_gene: TRBD2
abundance: NA
CDR3nt: TGTGCCAGCAGTGATCAACGGGCTAGCGGGGACCTTCTAAAGACCCAGTACTTC
CDR3aa: CASSDQRASGDLLKTQYF

j_gene: TRBJ1-3
v_gene: TRBV5-1
d_gene: NA
abundance: NA
CDR3nt: TGCGCCAGCAGCTTGGACAGTTTTGGAAACACCATATATTTT
CDR3aa: CASSLDSFGNTIYF

j_gene: TRBJ1-2
v_gene: TRBV2
d_gene: NA
abundance: NA
CDR3nt: TGTGCCAGCAGTGAAGTACGCAGCGGGCCGGGCTACACCTTC
CDR3aa: CASSEVRSGPGYTF